The clone carrying this T cell receptor beta chain was counted between two and nine times. As yet, its antigen is unknown. The CDR3 loop spans 13 amino acids. From germline, CDR1 is DFQATT and CDR2 SNEGSKA (reference sequence). Trimming left V 5 bases short and J 3 bases short, with 11 bases between. Next came a second PCR, run for about 7 to 12 cycles, which used a sample-barcoded 5' primer along with a J-beta primer mix. TCRdb called the 5' RACE reads again in MiXCR, with one record for every CDR3 protein. The table records roughly 1,800,000 distinct CDR3 sequences, 49% of them present only once. The data stem from a study of blood T cells in healthy people across ages. Points from the study as a whole: CMV status of donors was unknown, possibly confounding expanded clonotype changes. Without sorted subsets, naive and antigen-experienced compartments could not be conclusively compared. Diversity figures based on one million T cells were deemed too low.

The receptor was derived from a woman in her 40s in good health. Material for sequencing was blood. The chain has TRBV20-1 and TRBJ2-1; D remains ambiguous. The DNA of the CDR3 is TGCAGTGCTTTCACCGGGCTCTACAATGAGCAGTTCTTC. This sequence encodes CSAFTGLYNEQFF.